The following is a T cell receptor beta chain sequence with its context. This entry is derived from a study of T cell changes during pregnancy in multiple sclerosis. The V gene lost 2 bases and the J gene lost 3 bases, with 6 bases spanning the gap. Germline V lookup: CDR1 SGHDT, CDR2 YYEEEE. This CDR3 region has 12 residues. TCRdb's table, derived via immunoSEQ multiplex PCR, lists solely in-frame clones and lacks some. This repertoire shows about 45,000 clones, 85% to 90% found once; its top ten account for around 0.5%. The receptor's source is a female donor with multiple sclerosis, enrolled in a pregnancy study. The chain has TRBV5-6 and TRBJ2-7; no reliable D call. The sample here was CD4+ T cells from peripheral blood mononuclear cells, taken in the first trimester of pregnancy. CDR3: CASSFRHYEQYF. CDR3 sequence (DNA): TGTGCCAGCAGCTTTCGACACTACGAGCAGTACTTC.